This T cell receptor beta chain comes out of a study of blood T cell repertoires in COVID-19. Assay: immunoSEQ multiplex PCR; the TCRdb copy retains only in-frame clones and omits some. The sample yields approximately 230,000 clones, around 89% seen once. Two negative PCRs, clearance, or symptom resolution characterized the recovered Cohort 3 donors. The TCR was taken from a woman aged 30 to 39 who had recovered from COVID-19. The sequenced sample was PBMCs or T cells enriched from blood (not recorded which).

This chain's CDR3 is CASSPLQGRSYGYTF. In DNA form, the CDR3 reads TGTGCCAGCAGCCCTCTACAGGGTAGGAGCTATGGCTACACCTTC. V usage is TRBV28 and J usage is TRBJ1-2, with a weak D call TRBD1 (6 bases). CDR1 is MDHEN, CDR2 SYDVKM, per germline. The CDR3 is made up of 15 amino acids. V was trimmed by 6 bases and J by 4 bases, leaving 18 bases between them.